Shown below are 17 T cell receptor beta chains from a single sample sequenced in a study of OX40 agonist ivuxolimab in advanced cancers. Assay used: immunoSEQ multiplex PCR; TCRdb lists only in-frame clones, some missing. This sample has about 53,000 clones, with around nine tenths found just once. The specimen was CD4+ or CD8+ T cells sorted from blood, collected in a trial of the OX40 agonist ivuxolimab. The receptor set was obtained from an adult with an advanced solid tumor such as melanoma, head and neck, liver or kidney cancer.

This chain links TRBV6-5 with TRBJ1-1; 8 bases align to TRBD1. J was trimmed by 11 bases and V by 6 bases; bases with no gene match: 14. This CDR3 contains 14 residues. Germline V gives CDR1 MNHEY, CDR2 SVGAGI. The CDR3 sequence is CASSLGQGRRTAFF. Here the CDR3 DNA reads TGTGCCAGCAGCCTAGGACAGGGTAGGAGGACGGCTTTCTTT.

This clone came up once. The rearrangement links TRBV5-4 to TRBJ2-5; 9 nucleotides match TRBD2. CDR1 SGHNT and CDR2 YYREEE come from the germline V gene (reference sequence). This CDR3 comprises 17 residues. V lost 5 bases to trimming and J lost 1 base; unmatched junction nucleotides: 12. CDR3 region: CASSTSRGRGGQETQYF. As DNA, the CDR3 is TGTGCCAGCAGTACAAGTCGAGGGCGGGGGGGCCAAGAGACCCAGTACTTC.

This chain joins TRBV10-3 and TRBJ2-1, with 7 positions matching TRBD1. CDR3 length: 16 amino acids. The trim removed 0 bases at V and 8 bases at J, leaving 10 bases unmatched. Germline V gene lookup returns CDR1 ENHRY and CDR2 SYGVKD. CDR3 residues: CAISESTARGKDEQFF. The DNA for the CDR3 is TGTGCCATCAGTGAGTCGACGGCCAGGGGGAAAGATGAGCAGTTCTTC.

V usage is TRBV28 and J usage is TRBJ1-5; D is unresolved. The CDR3 contains 18 residues. Germline V gene lookup returns CDR1 MDHEN and CDR2 SYDVKM. V shed 5 bases and J shed 0 bases, with 20 bases lying between them. CDR3: CASSTRRWQSYSNQPQHF. The CDR3 DNA is TGTGCCAGCAGTACTAGGCGGTGGCAGTCCTATAGCAATCAGCCCCAGCATTTT.

The rearrangement links TRBV6-5 to TRBJ1-3; D is undetermined. This CDR3 contains 13 residues. Germline V CDR1 and CDR2: MNHEY, SVGAGI. The V and J ends lost 10 bases and 5 bases respectively, with 15 bases between them. Written as DNA, the CDR3 is TGTGCCACCAGGAAGGCAGGCCGAAACACCATATATTTT. Protein product: CATRKAGRNTIYF.

V is TRBV6-1 and J is TRBJ2-1; 7 bases are shared with TRBD1. J was trimmed by 12 bases and V by 4 bases; bases with no gene match: 6. The CDR3 runs 12 residues. CDR1 is MNHNS, CDR2 SASEGT, per germline. The CDR3 DNA reads as TGTGCCAGCAGTGGTGACAGGGTCGGGCAGTTCTTC. Its protein is CASSGDRVGQFF.

V and J are TRBV19 and TRBJ1-3; TRBD1 aligns across 7 bases. CDR3 length: 15 amino acids. Germline CDR1 reads LNHDA; CDR2 reads SQIVND (reference sequence). J lost 2 bases, V lost 4 bases, and 5 bases had no gene match. The CDR3 DNA reads as TGTGCCAGTAGTAAACGACAGGGAACTGGAAACACCATATATTTT. It specifies CASSKRQGTGNTIYF.

This rearrangement joins TRBV5-1 to TRBJ1-1; tentative D call: TRBD1 (6 bases). Germline CDR1 and CDR2: SGHRS and YFSETQ. Deletions cut 4 bases from V and 1 base from J, with 14 bases between. There are 15 residues in the CDR3. The CDR3 nucleotides read TGCGCCAGCAGCGTCGTCGGGACACCGAACACTGAAGCTTTCTTT. This gives the protein CASSVVGTPNTEAFF.

The gene calls are TRBV18 and TRBJ1-3; the match to TRBD1 covers 9 bases. Germline V gene lookup returns CDR1 KGHSH and CDR2 LQKENI. Trimming at V came to 3 bases and at J to 4 bases, leaving 4 bases not matched to a gene. The CDR3 is 15 amino acids. This CDR3 reads CASSPGTGYGNTIYF. CDR3 sequence (DNA): TGTGCCAGCTCACCCGGGACAGGGTACGGAAACACCATATATTTT.

V gene TRBV11-2 combines with J gene TRBJ1-4; D is undetermined. The CDR3 is 14 amino acids. Germline CDR1 and CDR2: SGHAT and FQNNGV. V dropped 5 bases and J dropped 3 bases, with 10 bases sitting between them. As DNA, the CDR3 is TGTGCCAGCAGCCCGATCGTTGCTAATGAAAAACTGTTTTTT. Protein: CASSPIVANEKLFF.

V gene TRBV9 combines with J gene TRBJ2-2; TRBD2 aligns across 14 bases. The CDR3 length is 17 residues. Germline CDR1 SGDLS, CDR2 YYNGEE. With V trimmed by 2 bases and J by 4 bases, 4 bases remained unmatched. The DNA for the CDR3 is TGTGCCAGCAGCGTGAGGGGGACTAGCGGGGGCACCGGGGAGCTGTTTTTT. Its translation is CASSVRGTSGGTGELFF.

V usage is TRBV10-1 and J usage is TRBJ2-7; D is unclear. The CDR3 spans 14 residues. The ends were cut back, 6 bases at V and 6 bases at J, with 18 bases in the middle. The germline CDR1 and CDR2 sequences are WNHNN and SYGVQD (reference sequence). The CDR3 DNA sequence: TGCGCCAGCAGCCCCGGGCACCAATCTCGCGAGCAGTACTTC. Translating gives CASSPGHQSREQYF.

This rearrangement joins TRBV6-1 to TRBJ1-2; 7 bases fit TRBD1. CDR3 size: 13 residues. V lost 6 bases to trimming and J lost 2 bases; unmatched junction nucleotides: 3. Germline assignment: CDR1 MNHNS and CDR2 SASEGT. CDR3: CASSRDRNYGYTF. CDR3 DNA sequence: TGTGCCAGCAGCCGGGACAGAAACTATGGCTACACCTTC.

The rearrangement uses TRBV7-3 and TRBJ2-3; D perhaps matches TRBD1 (6 bases). Per the germline V gene, CDR1 is SGHTA and CDR2 is FQGTGA. The CDR3 spans 12 residues. V lost 4 bases to trimming and J lost 6 bases, with 8 bases between them. The CDR3 DNA sequence: TGTGCCAGCAGCTCTAGGGGGGATACGCAGTATTTT. This codes for CASSSRGDTQYF.

The V call is TRBV19, the J call TRBJ2-7; TRBD1 might be the D (5 bases). The CDR3 contains 13 residues. Germline V gives CDR1 LNHDA, CDR2 SQIVND (reference sequence). The V end was cut by 4 bases, the J end by 2 bases, with 9 bases between. This CDR3 is CASSTGIAYEQYF. CDR3 nucleotides: TGTGCCAGTAGTACAGGGATAGCCTACGAGCAGTACTTC.

This chain connects TRBV5-1 to TRBJ2-7, with 9 bases matching TRBD1. The V and J ends lost 4 bases and 6 bases, in that order; junction bases with no gene match: 8. The CDR3 consists of 14 residues. Germline values: CDR1 SGHRS, CDR2 YFSETQ. The CDR3 DNA reads TGCGCCAGCAGCGCGGGGACAGGGACTTCCGAGCAGTACTTC. Its protein is CASSAGTGTSEQYF. Full variable domain (outside the CDR3, taken from reference TRBV5-1 and TRBJ2-7): KAGVTQTPRYLIKTRGQQVTLSCSPISGHRSVSWYQQTPGQGLQFLFEYFSETQRNKGNFPGRFSGRQFSNSRSEMNVSTLELGDSALYLCASSAGTGTSEQYFGPGTRLTVT.

V gene TRBV9 combines with J gene TRBJ2-3; D tentatively reads TRBD1 or TRBD2 (5 bases each). The CDR3 has 15 amino acids. Trimming left V 7 bases short and J 0 bases short, with 15 bases between. CDR1 and CDR2 from the germline V gene are SGDLS and YYNGEE. DNA for the CDR3: TGTGCCAGCTCAAGGGACCCGAAGAGCACAGATACGCAGTATTTT. This codes for CASSRDPKSTDTQYF.